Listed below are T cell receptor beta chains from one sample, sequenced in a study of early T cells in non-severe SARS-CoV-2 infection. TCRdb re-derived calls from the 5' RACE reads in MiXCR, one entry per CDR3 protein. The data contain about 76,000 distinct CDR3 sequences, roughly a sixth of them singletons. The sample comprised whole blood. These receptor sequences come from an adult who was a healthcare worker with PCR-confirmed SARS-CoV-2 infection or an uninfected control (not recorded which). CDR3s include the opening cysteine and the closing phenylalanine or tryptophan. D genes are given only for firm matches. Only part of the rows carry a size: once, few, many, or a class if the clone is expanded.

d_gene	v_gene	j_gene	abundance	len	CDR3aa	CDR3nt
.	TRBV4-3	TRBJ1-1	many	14	CASSHGTGIMEAFF	TGCGCCAGCAGCCACGGGACGGGTATTATGGAAGCTTTCTTT
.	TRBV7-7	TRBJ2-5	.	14	CASSLGAGQETQYF	TGTGCTAGCAGCTTAGGGGCCGGCCAAGAGACCCAGTACTTC
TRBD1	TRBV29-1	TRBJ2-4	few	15	CSVESTGGIKNIQYF	TGCAGCGTTGAAAGTACAGGGGGCATCAAAAACATTCAGTACTTC
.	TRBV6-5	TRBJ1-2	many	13	CASSGPGNYGYTF	TGTGCCAGCAGTGGGCCGGGGAACTATGGCTACACCTTC
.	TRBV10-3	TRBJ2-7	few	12	CAISGGFGEQYF	TGTGCCATCAGTGGAGGGTTTGGCGAGCAGTACTTC
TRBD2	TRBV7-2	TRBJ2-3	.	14	CASSPTSGRYTQYF	TGTGCCAGCAGCCCGACTAGCGGGAGATATACGCAGTATTTT
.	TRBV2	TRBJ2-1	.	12	CASSEVGGEQFF	TGTGCCAGCAGTGAAGTCGGAGGTGAGCAGTTCTTC
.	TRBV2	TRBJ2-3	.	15	CASSDSTGLLDTQYF	TGTGCCAGCAGTGACAGCACCGGACTGTTGGATACGCAGTATTTT
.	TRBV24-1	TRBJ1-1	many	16	CATQYGFSFMNTEAFF	TGTGCCACCCAATACGGATTCTCGTTTATGAACACTGAAGCTTTCTTT
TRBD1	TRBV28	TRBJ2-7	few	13	CASNRDRGLEQYF	TGTGCCAGCAACCGGGACAGGGGGCTCGAGCAGTACTTC
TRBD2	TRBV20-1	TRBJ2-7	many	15	CSASRSPGGAYEQYF	TGCAGTGCTTCCCGGTCTCCCGGGGGGGCCTACGAGCAGTACTTC
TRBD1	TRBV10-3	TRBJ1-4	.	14	CAISGQGFNEKLFF	TGTGCCATCAGTGGACAGGGATTCAATGAAAAACTGTTTTTT
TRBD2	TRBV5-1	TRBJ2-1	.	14	CASRASGGQNEQFF	TGCGCCAGCAGGGCTAGCGGGGGCCAAAATGAGCAGTTCTTC
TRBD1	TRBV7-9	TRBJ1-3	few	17	CASSFPSGGSAGNTIYF	TGTGCCAGCAGCTTCCCTTCAGGGGGTTCGGCTGGAAACACCATATATTTT
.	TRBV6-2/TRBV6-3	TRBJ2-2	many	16	CASSYLWVSNTGELFF	TGTGCCAGCAGTTACCTCTGGGTTTCGAACACCGGGGAGCTGTTTTTT
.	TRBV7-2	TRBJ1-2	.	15	CASSLGGSYEGGYTF	TGTGCCAGCAGCTTAGGAGGCAGCTATGAAGGGGGCTACACCTTC
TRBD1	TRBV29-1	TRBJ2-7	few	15	CSVEGVPGQTYEQYF	TGCAGCGTTGAAGGGGTACCGGGACAGACTTACGAGCAGTACTTC